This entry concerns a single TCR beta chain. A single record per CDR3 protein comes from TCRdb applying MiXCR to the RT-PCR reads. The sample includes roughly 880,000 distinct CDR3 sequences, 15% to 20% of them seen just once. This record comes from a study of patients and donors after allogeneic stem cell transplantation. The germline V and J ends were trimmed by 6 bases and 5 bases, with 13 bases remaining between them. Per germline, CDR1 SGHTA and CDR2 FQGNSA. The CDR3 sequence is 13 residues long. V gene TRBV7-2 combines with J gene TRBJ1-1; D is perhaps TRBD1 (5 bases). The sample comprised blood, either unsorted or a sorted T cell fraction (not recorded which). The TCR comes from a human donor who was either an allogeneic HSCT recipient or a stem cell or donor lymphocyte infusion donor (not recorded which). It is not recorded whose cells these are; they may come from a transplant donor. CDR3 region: CASREDSLTEAFF. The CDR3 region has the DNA TGTGCCAGCAGAGAAGACAGCTTAACTGAAGCTTTCTTT.